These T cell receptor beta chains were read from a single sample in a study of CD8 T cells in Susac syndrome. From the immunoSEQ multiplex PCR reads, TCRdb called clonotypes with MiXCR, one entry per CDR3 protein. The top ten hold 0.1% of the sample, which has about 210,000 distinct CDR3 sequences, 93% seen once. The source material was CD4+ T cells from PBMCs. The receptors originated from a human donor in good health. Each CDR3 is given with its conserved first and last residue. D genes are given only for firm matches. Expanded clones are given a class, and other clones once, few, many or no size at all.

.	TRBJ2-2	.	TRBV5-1	TGCGCCAGCAGCTTGGAGGTCGCCGGGGAGCTGTTTTTT	CASSLEVAGELFF
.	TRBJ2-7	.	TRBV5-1	TGCGCCAGCAGCTTGCAGGCGAACTCCTACGAGCAGTACTTC	CASSLQANSYEQYF
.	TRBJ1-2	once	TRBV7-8	TGTGCCAGCAGCTTAGTACAGGGAGGGACCCGGGGCTATGGCTACACCTTC	CASSLVQGGTRGYGYTF
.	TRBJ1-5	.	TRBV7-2	TGTGCCAGCAGCTTCCCGCCCGACAGAAGCTTCAATCAGCCCCAGCATTTT	CASSFPPDRSFNQPQHF
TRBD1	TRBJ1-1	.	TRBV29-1	TGCAGCGTTGAACGGACAGGGAACATGAACACTGAAGCTTTCTTT	CSVERTGNMNTEAFF
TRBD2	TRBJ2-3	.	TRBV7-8	TGTGCCAGCAGCTTGCCGGCCGGGGGGAAGGTGGATACGCAGTATTTT	CASSLPAGGKVDTQYF
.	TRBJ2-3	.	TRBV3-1	TGTGCCAGCAGCCCGCGGGCTTTTTATACGCAGTATTTT	CASSPRAFYTQYF
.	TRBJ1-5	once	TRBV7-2	TGTGCCAGCAGCTTAAAACAGGGCAATCAGCCCCAGCATTTT	CASSLKQGNQPQHF
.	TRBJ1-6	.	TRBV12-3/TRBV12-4	TGTGCCAGCAGCCCCCGGGTCGGGGGCTTCTATAATTCACCCCTCCACTTT	CASSPRVGGFYNSPLHF
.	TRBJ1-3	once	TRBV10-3	TGTGCCATCTCGCGGGAGGGAAACACCATATATTTT	CAISREGNTIYF
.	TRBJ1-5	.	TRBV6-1	TGTGCCAGCAGTGATAGCATCAATCAGCCCCAGCATTTT	CASSDSINQPQHF
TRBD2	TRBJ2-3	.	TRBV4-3	TGCGCCAGCAAAAGGGATCTAGCGGGGGGCTCAGATACGCAGTATTTT	CASKRDLAGGSDTQYF
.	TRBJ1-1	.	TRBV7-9	TGTGCCAGCAGGAACGACAGGATCATGAACACTGAAGCTTTCTTT	CASRNDRIMNTEAFF
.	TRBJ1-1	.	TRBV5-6	TGTGCCAGCAGCTTGGAGGGTTGGGGCACTGAAGCTTTCTTT	CASSLEGWGTEAFF